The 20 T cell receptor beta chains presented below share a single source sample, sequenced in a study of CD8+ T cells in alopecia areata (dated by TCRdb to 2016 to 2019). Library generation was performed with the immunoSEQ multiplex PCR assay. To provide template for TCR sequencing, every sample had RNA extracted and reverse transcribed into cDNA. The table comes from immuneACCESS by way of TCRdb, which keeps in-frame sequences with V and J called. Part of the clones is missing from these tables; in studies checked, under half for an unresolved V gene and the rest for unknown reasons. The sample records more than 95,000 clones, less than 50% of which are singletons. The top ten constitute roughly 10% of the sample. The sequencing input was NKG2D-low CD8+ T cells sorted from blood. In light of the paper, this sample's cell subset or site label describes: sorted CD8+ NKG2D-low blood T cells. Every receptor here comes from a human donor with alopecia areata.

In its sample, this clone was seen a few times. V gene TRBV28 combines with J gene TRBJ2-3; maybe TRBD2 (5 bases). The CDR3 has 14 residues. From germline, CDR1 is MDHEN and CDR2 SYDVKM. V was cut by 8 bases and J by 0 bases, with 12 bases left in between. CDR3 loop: CASCLAGSTDTQYF. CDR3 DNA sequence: TGTGCCAGCTGCCTGGCGGGTAGCACAGATACGCAGTATTTT.

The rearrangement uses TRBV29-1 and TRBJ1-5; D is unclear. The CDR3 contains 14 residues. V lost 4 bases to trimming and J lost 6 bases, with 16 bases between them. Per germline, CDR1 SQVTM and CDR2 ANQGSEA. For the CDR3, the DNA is TGCAGCGTTGGGGGTGCGGGGAATGGTCAGCCCCAGCATTTT. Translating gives CSVGGAGNGQPQHF.

The CDR3 nucleotides are TGCGCCAGCAGCTTCGTGGGGGGCACCACGGATACGCAGTATTTT. This gives the protein CASSFVGGTTDTQYF. The chain carries TRBV5-1 and TRBJ2-3; D possibly matches TRBD1 or TRBD2 (6 bases each). V was shortened by 2 bases and J by 6 bases, with 16 bases between the two germline ends. This CDR3 region has 15 residues. Germline lookup yields CDR1 SGHRS and CDR2 YFSETQ.

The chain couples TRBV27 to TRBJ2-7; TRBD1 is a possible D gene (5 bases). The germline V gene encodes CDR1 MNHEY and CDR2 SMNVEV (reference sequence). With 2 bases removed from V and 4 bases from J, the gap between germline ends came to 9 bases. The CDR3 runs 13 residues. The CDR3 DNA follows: TGTGCCAGCAGTTTACTTCAGGGATACGAGCAGTACTTC. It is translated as CASSLLQGYEQYF.

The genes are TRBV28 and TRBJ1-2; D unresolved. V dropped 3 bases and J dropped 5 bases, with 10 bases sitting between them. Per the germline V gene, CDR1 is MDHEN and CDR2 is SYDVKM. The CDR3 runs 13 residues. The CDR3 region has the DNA TGTGCCAGCAGTTTTGAGGAGCAGTATGGCTACACCTTC. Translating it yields CASSFEEQYGYTF.

CDR3 coding DNA: TGCAGCGTTGTGAACAGTAGCACCGGGGAGCTGTTTTTT. Protein product: CSVVNSSTGELFF. The chain joins TRBV29-1 to TRBJ2-2; D ambiguous. The V end was cut by 4 bases, the J end by 4 bases, with 10 bases between. CDR3 length: 13 residues. Germline-derived CDR1 and CDR2 are SQVTM and ANQGSEA.

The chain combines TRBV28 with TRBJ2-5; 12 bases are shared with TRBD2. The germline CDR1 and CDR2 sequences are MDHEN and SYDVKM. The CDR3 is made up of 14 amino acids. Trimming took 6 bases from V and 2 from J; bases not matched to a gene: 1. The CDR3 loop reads CASSGLAGQETQYF. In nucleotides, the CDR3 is TGTGCCAGCAGCGGACTAGCGGGACAAGAGACCCAGTACTTC. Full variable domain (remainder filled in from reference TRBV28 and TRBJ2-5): DVKVTQSSRYLVKRTGEKVFLECVQDMDHENMFWYRQDPGLGLRLIYFSYDVKMKEKGDIPEGYSVSREKKERFSLILESASTNQTSMYLCASSGLAGQETQYFGPGTRLLVL.

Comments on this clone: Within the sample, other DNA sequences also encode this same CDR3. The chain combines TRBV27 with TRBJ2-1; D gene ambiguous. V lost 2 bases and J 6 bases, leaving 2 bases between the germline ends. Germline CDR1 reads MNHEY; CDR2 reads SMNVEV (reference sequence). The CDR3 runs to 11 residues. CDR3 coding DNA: TGTGCCAGCAGTTTAGGCAATGAGCAGTTCTTC. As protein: CASSLGNEQFF.

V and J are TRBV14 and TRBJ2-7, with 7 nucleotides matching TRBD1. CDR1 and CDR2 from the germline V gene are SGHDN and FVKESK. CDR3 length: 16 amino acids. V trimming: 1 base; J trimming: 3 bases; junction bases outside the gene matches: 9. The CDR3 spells CASSQGPLTGFYEQYF. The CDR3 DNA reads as TGTGCCAGCAGCCAAGGGCCCCTGACAGGGTTCTACGAGCAGTACTTC.

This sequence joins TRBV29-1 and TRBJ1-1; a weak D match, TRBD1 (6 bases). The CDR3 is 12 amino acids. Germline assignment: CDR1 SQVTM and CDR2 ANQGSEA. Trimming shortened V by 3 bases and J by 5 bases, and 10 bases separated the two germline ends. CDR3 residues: CSVDWGQTEAFF. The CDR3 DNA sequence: TGCAGCGTTGATTGGGGGCAGACTGAAGCTTTCTTT.

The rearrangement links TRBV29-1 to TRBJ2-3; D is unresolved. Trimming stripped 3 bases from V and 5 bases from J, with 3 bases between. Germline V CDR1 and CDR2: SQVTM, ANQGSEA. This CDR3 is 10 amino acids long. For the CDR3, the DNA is TGCAGCGTTGATGAAGATACGCAGTATTTT. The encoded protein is CSVDEDTQYF.

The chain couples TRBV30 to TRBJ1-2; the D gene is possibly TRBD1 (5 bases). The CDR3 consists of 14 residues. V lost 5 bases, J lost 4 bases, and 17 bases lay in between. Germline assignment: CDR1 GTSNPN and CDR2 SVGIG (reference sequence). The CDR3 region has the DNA TGTGCCTGGGAATCAGGGATCCGGGGCTATGGCTACACCTTC. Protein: CAWESGIRGYGYTF.

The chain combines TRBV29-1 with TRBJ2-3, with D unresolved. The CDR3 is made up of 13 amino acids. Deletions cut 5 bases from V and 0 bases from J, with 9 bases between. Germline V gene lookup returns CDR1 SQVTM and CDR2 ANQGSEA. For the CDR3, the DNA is TGCAGCGTTTTCGGGTCTAGCACAGATACGCAGTATTTT. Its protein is CSVFGSSTDTQYF.

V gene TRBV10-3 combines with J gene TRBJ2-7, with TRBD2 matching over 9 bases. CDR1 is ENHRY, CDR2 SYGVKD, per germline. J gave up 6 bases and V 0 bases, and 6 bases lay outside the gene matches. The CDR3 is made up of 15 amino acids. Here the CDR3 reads CAISESYGTSSEQYF. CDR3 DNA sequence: TGTGCCATCAGTGAGTCATACGGGACTAGCTCCGAGCAGTACTTC.

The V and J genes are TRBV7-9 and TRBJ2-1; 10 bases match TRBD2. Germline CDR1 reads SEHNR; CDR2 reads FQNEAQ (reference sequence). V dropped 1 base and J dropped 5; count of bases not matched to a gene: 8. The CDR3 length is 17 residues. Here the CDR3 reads CASSLVLAGEIDNEQFF. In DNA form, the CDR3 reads TGTGCCAGCAGCTTAGTCCTAGCGGGGGAGATTGACAATGAGCAGTTCTTC.

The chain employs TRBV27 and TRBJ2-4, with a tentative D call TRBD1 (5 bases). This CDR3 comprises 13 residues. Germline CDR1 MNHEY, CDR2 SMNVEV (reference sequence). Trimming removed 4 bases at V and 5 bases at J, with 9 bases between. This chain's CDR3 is CASSWGAENIQYF. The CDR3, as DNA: TGTGCCAGCAGTTGGGGCGCGGAAAACATTCAGTACTTC.

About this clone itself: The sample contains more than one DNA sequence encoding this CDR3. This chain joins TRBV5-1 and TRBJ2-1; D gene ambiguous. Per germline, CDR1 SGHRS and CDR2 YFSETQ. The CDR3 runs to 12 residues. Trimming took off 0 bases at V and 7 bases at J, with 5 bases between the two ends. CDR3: CASSLAGNEQFF. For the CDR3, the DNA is TGCGCCAGCAGCTTGGCTGGGAATGAGCAGTTCTTC.

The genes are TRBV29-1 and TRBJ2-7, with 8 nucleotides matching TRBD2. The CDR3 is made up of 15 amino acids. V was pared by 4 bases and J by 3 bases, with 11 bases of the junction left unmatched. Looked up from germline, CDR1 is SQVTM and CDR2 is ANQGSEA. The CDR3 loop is CSVVAFGTRGYEQYF. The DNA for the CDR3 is TGCAGCGTTGTGGCCTTTGGGACTAGGGGCTACGAGCAGTACTTC.

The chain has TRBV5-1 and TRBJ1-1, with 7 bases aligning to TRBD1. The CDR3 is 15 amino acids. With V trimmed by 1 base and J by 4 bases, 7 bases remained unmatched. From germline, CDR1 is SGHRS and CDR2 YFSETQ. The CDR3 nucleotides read TGCGCCAGCAGCTTGTGGGGTGCAGGGGGCACTGAAGCTTTCTTT. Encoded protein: CASSLWGAGGTEAFF.

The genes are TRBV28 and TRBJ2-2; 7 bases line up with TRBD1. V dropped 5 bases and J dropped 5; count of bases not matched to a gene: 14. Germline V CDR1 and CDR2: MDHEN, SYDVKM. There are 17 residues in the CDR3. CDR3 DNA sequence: TGTGCCAGCAGTGCCGATCCCGGGACAGTGGGAACCGGGGAGCTGTTTTTT. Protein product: CASSADPGTVGTGELFF. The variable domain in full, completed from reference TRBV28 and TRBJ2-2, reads DVKVTQSSRYLVKRTGEKVFLECVQDMDHENMFWYRQDPGLGLRLIYFSYDVKMKEKGDIPEGYSVSREKKERFSLILESASTNQTSMYLCASSADPGTVGTGELFFGEGSRLTVL.